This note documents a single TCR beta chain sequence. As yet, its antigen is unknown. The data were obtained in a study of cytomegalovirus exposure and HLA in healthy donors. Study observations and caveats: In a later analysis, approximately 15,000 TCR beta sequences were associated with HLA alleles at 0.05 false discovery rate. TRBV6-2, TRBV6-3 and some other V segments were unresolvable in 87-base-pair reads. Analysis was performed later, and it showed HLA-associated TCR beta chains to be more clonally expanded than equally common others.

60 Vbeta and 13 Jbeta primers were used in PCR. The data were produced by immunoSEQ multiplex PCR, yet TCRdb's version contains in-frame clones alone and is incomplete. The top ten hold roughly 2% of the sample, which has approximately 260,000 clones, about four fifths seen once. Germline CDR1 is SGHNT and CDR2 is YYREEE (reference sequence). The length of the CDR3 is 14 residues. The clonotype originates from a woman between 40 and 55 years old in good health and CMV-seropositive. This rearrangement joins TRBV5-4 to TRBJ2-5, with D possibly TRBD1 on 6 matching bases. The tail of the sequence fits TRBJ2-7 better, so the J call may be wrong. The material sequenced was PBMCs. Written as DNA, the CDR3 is TGTGCCAGCAGCTGGGCCGGGACAAACTACGAGCAGTACTTC. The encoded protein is CASSWAGTNYEQYF.